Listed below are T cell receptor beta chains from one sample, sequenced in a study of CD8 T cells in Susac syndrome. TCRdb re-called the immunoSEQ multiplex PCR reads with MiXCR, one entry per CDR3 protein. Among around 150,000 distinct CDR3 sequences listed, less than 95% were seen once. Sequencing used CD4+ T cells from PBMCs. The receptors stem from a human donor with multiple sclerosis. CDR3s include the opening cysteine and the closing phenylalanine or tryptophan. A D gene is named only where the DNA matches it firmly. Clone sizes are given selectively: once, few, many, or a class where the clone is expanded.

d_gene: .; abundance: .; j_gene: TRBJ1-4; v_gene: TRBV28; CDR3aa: CASSSAEEKLFF; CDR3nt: TGTGCCAGCAGTTCGGCTGAAGAAAAACTGTTTTTT
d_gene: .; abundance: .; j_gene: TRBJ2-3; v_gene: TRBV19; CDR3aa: CASCDSERTDTQYF; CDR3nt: TGTGCCAGTTGTGACAGCGAAAGGACAGATACGCAGTATTTT
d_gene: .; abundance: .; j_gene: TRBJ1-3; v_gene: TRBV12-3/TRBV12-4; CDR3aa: CASSFQGPGNTIYF; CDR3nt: TGTGCCAGCAGTTTTCAGGGGCCAGGAAACACCATATATTTT
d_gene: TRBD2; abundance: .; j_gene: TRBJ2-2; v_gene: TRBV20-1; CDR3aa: CSARVLAGSNTGELFF; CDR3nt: TGCAGTGCTAGAGTACTAGCGGGGTCGAACACCGGGGAGCTGTTTTTT
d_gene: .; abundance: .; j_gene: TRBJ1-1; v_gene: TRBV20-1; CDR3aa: CSARVGRLEAFF; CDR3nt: TGCAGTGCTAGGGTGGGACGGCTAGAAGCTTTCTTT
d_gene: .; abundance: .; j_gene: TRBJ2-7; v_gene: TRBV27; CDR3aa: CASSVPGLHEQYF; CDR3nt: TGTGCCAGCTCCGTGCCGGGGTTGCACGAGCAGTACTTC
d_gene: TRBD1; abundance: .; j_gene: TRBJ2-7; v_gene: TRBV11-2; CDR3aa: CASSPRRQGEEQYF; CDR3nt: TGTGCCAGCAGCCCGAGGAGACAGGGCGAAGAGCAGTACTTC
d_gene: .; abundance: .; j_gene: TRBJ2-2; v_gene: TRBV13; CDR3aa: CASSLGPLNTGELFF; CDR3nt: TGTGCCAGCAGCTTAGGGCCCCTGAACACCGGGGAGCTGTTTTTT
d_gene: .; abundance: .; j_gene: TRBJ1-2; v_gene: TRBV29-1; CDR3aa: CSVDLEGVWRDGYTF; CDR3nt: TGCAGCGTTGATTTAGAGGGAGTTTGGAGGGATGGCTACACCTTC
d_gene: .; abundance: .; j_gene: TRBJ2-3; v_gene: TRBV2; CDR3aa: CASSDWGLYTDTQYF; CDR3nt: TGTGCCAGCAGTGATTGGGGGCTCTACACAGATACGCAGTATTTT
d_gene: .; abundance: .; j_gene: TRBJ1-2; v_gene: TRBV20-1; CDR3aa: CSATDYGYTF; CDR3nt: TGCAGTGCGACCGACTATGGCTACACCTTC
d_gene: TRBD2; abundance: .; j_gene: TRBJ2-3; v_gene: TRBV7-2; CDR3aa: CASSFGYLAGAGDTQYF; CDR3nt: TGTGCCAGCAGCTTCGGATACCTAGCGGGAGCTGGGGATACGCAGTATTTT
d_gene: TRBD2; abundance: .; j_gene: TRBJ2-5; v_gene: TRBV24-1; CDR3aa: CATSDDSGSGYQETQYF; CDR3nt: TGTGCCACCAGTGACGATAGCGGGAGTGGGTACCAAGAGACCCAGTACTTC
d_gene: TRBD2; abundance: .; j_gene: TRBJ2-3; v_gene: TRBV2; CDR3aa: CASSDLAVGGLGTDTQYF; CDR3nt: TGTGCCAGCAGTGACCTAGCGGTCGGAGGTTTGGGCACAGATACGCAGTATTTT
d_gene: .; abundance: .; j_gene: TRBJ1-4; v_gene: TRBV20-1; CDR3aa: CSAIVQGYNEKLFF; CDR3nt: TGCAGTGCTATCGTACAGGGCTATAATGAAAAACTGTTTTTT
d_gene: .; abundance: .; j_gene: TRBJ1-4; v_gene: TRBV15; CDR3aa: CATALGQEKLFF; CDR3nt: TGTGCCACTGCACTCGGGCAGGAAAAACTGTTTTTT
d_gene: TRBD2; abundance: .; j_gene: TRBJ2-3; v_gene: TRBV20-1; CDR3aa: CSAREGRGRVADTQYF; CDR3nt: TGCAGTGCTAGAGAGGGGCGAGGGAGGGTAGCCGATACGCAGTATTTT
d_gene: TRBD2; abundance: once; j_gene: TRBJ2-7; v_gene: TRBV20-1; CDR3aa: CSASSTSSYEQYF; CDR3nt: TGCAGTGCTTCGTCGACTAGCAGTTACGAGCAGTACTTC
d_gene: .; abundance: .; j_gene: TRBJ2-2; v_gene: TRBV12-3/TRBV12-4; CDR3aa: CASSLGTYHTGELFF; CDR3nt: TGTGCCAGCAGCCTGGGGACTTATCACACCGGGGAGCTGTTTTTT
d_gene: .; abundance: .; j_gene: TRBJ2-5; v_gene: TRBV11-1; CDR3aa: CASSFSFTQETQYF; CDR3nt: TGTGCCAGCAGCTTTTCTTTCACACAAGAGACCCAGTACTTC
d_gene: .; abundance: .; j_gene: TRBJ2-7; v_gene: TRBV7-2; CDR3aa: CASSPHGGLYEQYF; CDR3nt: TGTGCCAGCAGCCCCCACGGGGGCCTCTACGAGCAGTACTTC
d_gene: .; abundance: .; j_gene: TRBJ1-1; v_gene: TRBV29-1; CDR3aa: CSVGDLALNTEAFF; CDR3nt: TGCAGCGTAGGAGACTTGGCTCTGAACACTGAAGCTTTCTTT
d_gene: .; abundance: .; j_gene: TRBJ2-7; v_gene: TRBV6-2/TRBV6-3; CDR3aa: CASSNRVPNEQYF; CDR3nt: TGTGCCAGCAGTAACCGGGTTCCCAACGAGCAGTACTTC
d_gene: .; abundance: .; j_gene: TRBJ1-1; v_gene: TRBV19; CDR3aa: CASGERGPPSTEAFF; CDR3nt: TGTGCCAGTGGGGAAAGGGGTCCCCCAAGCACTGAAGCTTTCTTT
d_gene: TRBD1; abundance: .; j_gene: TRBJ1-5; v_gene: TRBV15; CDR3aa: CATSQDRGRQPQHF; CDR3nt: TGTGCCACCAGCCAGGACAGGGGTAGACAGCCCCAGCATTTT
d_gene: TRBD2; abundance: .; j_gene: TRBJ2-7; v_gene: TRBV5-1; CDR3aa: CASSSGTSDYEQYF; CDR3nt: TGCGCCAGCAGCTCGGGGACTAGCGACTACGAGCAGTACTTC